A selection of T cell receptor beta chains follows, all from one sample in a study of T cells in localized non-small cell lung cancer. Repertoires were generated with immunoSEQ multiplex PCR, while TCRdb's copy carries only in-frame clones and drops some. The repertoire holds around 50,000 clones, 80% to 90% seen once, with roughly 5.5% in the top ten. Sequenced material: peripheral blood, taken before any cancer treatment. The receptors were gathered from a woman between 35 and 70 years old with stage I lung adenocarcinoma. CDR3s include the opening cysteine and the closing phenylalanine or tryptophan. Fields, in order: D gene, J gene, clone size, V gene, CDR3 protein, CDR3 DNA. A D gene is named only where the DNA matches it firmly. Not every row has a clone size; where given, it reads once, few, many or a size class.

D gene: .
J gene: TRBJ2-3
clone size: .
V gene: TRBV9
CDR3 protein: CASSVAGTDTQYF
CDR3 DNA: TGTGCCAGCAGCGTAGCTGGCACAGATACGCAGTATTTT

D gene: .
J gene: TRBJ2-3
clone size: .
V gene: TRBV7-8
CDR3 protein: CASSPMVRLTDTQYF
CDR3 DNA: TGTGCCAGCAGCCCCATGGTCCGGCTCACAGATACGCAGTATTTT

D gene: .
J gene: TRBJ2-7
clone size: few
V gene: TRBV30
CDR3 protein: CAWSEFSSEQYF
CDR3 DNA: TGTGCCTGGAGTGAGTTCTCCAGTGAGCAGTACTTC

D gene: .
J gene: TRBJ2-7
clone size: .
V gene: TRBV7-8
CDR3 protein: CASSLSGGEQYF
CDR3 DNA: TGTGCCAGCAGCTTGTCTGGGGGCGAGCAGTACTTC

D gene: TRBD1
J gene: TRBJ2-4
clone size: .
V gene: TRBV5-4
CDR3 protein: CASSQGTVEFQYF
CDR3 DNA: TGTGCCAGCAGCCAGGGGACAGTTGAGTTTCAGTACTTC

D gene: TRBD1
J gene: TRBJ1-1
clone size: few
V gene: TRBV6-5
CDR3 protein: CASRTGETEAFF
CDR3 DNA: TGTGCCAGCAGGACAGGGGAGACTGAAGCTTTCTTT

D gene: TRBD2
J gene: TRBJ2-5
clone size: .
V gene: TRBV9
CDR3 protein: CASSETSGYQETQYF
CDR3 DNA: TGTGCCAGCAGCGAGACTAGCGGGTACCAAGAGACCCAGTACTTC

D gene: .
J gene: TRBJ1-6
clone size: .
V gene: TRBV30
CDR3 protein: CAWSVVNSPLHF
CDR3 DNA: TGTGCCTGGAGTGTAGTAAATTCACCCCTCCACTTT

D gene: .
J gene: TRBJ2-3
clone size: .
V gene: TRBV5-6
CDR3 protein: CASRGGVSTDTQYF
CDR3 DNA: TGTGCCAGCAGGGGCGGGGTGAGCACAGATACGCAGTATTTT

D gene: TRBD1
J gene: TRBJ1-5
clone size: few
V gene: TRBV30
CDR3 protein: CAWRQGAQGQPQHF
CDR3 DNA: TGTGCCTGGAGGCAGGGGGCGCAAGGTCAGCCCCAGCATTTT

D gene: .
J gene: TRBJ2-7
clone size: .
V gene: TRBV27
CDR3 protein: CASSPQTVNLYEQYF
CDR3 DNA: TGTGCCAGCAGTCCGCAGACAGTAAACCTCTACGAGCAGTACTTC

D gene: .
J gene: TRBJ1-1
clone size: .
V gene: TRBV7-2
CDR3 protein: CASSLDIRSAAFF
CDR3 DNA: TGTGCCAGCAGCTTAGATATACGGTCTGCAGCTTTCTTT

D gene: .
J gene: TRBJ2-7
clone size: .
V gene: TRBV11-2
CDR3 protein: CASSPSYEQYF
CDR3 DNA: TGTGCCAGCAGCCCTTCCTACGAGCAGTACTTC

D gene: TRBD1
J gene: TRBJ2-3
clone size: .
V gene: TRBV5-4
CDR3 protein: CASSLAAGGRDTQYF
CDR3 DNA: TGTGCCAGCAGCTTGGCGGCAGGGGGCAGGGATACGCAGTATTTT

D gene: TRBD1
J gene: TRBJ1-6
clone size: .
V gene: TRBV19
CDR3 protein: CASSRAGGSPLHF
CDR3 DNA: TGTGCCAGTAGTAGGGCAGGGGGTTCACCCCTCCACTTT

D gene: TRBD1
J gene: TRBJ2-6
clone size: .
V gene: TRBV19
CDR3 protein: CASSIGGTGASGANVLTF
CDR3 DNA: TGTGCCAGTAGTATAGGCGGGACAGGGGCCTCTGGGGCCAACGTCCTGACTTTC

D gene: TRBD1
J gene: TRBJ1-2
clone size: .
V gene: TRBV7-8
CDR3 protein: CASSLRQGYGYTF
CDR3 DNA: TGTGCCAGCAGCTTGAGACAGGGCTATGGCTACACCTTC

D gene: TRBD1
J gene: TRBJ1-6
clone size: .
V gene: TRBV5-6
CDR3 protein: CASSIPGTDNSPLHF
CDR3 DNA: TGTGCCAGCAGCATTCCCGGGACAGATAATTCACCCCTCCACTTT

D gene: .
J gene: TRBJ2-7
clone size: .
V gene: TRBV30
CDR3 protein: CAWSPGIGDEQYF
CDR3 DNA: TGTGCCTGGAGTCCCGGGATAGGGGACGAGCAGTACTTC

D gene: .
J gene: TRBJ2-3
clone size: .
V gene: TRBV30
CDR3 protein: CAWSGSTDTQYF
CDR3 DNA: TGTGCCTGGAGTGGGAGCACAGATACGCAGTATTTT

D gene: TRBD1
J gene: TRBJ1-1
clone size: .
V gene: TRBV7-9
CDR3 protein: CASSNGQGEAFF
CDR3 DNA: TGTGCCAGCAGCAACGGACAGGGTGAAGCTTTCTTT

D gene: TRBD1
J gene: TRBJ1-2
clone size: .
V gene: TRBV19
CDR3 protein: CATSGGNGYTF
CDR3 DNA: TGTGCCACTTCAGGGGGGAATGGCTACACCTTC

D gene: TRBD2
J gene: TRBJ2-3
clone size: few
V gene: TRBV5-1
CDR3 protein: CASSLVAGGQSDTQYF
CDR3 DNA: TGCGCCAGCAGCTTAGTTGCGGGGGGGCAATCAGATACGCAGTATTTT

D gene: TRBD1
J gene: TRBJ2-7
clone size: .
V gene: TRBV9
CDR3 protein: CASSVEGQGEQYF
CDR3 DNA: TGTGCCAGCAGCGTCGAGGGACAGGGAGAGCAGTACTTC

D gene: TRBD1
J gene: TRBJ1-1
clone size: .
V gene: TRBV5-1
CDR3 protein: CASTRGLDTEAFF
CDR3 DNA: TGCGCCAGCACAAGGGGGCTGGACACTGAAGCTTTCTTT

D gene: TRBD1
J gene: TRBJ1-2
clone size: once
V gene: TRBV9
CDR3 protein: CASSVGDRVYGYTF
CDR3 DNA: TGTGCCAGCAGCGTAGGGGACAGAGTCTATGGCTACACCTTC

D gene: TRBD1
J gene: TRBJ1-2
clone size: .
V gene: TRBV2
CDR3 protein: CASSTDRVRDGYTF
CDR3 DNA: TGTGCCAGCAGTACAGACAGGGTGAGGGATGGCTACACCTTC

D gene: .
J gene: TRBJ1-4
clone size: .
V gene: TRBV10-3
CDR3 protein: CAISKDPPGQGMEKLFF
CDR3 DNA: TGTGCCATCAGTAAAGATCCCCCCGGACAAGGAATGGAAAAACTGTTTTTT

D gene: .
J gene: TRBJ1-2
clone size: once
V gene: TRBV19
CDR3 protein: CASRLPGANYGYTF
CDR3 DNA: TGTGCCAGTAGGCTCCCAGGAGCTAACTATGGCTACACCTTC

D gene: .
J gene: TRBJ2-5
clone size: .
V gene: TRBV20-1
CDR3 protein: CSARTETQYF
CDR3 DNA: TGCAGTGCTAGGACCGAGACCCAGTACTTC

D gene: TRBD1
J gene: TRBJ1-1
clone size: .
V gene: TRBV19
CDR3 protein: CASSRQGLNTEAFF
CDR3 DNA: TGTGCCAGTAGTAGACAGGGATTGAACACTGAAGCTTTCTTT

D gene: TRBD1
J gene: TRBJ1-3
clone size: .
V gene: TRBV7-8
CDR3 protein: CASSARLWDSYSGNTIYF
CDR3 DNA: TGTGCCAGCAGCGCTCGGCTATGGGACAGCTACTCTGGAAACACCATATATTTT

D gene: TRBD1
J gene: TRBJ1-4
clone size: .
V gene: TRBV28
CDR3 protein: CASSLGQPNEKLFF
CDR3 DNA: TGTGCCAGCAGTTTGGGACAGCCTAATGAAAAACTGTTTTTT

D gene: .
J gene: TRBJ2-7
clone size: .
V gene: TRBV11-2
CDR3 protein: CASSLGLARNEQYF
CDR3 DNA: TGTGCCAGCAGCTTAGGGCTAGCCAGAAACGAGCAGTACTTC

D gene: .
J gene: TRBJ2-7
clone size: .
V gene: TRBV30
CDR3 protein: CAWSPGLEQYF
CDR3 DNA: TGTGCCTGGAGTCCAGGGTTAGAGCAGTACTTC

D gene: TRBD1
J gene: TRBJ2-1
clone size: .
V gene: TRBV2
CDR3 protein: CASSRDRGKGKFF
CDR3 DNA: TGTGCCAGCAGCCGGGACAGGGGGAAGGGGAAGTTCTTC

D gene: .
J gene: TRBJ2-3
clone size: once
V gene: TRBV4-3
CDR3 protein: CASSQDGGTLSTDTQYF
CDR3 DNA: TGCGCCAGCAGCCAAGATGGGGGCACCCTGAGCACAGATACGCAGTATTTT

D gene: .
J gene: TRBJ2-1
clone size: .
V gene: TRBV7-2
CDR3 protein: CASSSGTRAHNEQFF
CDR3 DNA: TGTGCCAGCAGCTCCGGGACTCGGGCCCACAATGAGCAGTTCTTC

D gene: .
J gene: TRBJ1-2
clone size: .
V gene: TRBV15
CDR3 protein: CATSSLDTGTYGYTF
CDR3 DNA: TGTGCCACCAGCTCACTAGACACAGGGACCTATGGCTACACCTTC

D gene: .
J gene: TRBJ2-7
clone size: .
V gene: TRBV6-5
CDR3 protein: CASSYTRSLDYEQYF
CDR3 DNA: TGTGCCAGCAGTTACACCAGGAGTCTCGACTACGAGCAGTACTTC

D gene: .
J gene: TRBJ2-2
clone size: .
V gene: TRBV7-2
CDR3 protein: CASRDLRSRTGELFF
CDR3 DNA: TGTGCCAGCAGGGATCTGAGGTCGCGTACCGGGGAGCTGTTTTTT

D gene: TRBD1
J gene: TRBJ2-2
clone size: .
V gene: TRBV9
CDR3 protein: CASSPQTGDHGELFF
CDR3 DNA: TGTGCCAGCAGCCCTCAAACAGGGGACCACGGGGAGCTGTTTTTT

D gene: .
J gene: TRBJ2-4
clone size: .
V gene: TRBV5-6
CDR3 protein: CASSLAPGNIQYF
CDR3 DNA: TGTGCCAGCAGCTTGGCCCCGGGGAACATTCAGTACTTC

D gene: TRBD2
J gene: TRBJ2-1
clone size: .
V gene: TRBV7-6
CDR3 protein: CASSLRGGPYEQFF
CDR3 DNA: TGTGCCAGCAGCTTACGGGGGGGGCCGTATGAGCAGTTCTTC

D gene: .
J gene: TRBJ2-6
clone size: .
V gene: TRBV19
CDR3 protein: CASKGTPSSGANVLTF
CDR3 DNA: TGTGCCAGTAAGGGGACACCTTCTTCTGGGGCCAACGTCCTGACTTTC

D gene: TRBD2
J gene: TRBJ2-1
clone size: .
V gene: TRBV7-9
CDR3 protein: CASREPGTNNEQFF
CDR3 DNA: TGTGCCAGCAGGGAACCCGGGACTAACAATGAGCAGTTCTTC

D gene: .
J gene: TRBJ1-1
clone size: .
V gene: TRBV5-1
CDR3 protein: CASSFVLNTEAFF
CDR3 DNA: TGCGCCAGCAGCTTTGTTTTGAACACTGAAGCTTTCTTT

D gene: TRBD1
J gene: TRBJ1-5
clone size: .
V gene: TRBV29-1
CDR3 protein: CSVGGTGDQPQHF
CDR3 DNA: TGCAGCGTTGGTGGTACAGGGGATCAGCCCCAGCATTTT

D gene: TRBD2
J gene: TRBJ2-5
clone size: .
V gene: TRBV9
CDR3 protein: CASSTPGGKETQYF
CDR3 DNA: TGTGCCAGCAGCACCCCGGGGGGGAAAGAGACCCAGTACTTC

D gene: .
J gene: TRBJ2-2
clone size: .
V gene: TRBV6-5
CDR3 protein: CASGTDSADGELFF
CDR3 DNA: TGTGCCAGCGGTACCGACAGTGCAGACGGGGAGCTGTTTTTT

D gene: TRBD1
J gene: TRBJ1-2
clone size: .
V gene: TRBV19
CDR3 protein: CASSLSRTGYYGYTF
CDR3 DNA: TGTGCCAGTAGCCTTTCTAGGACAGGGTATTATGGCTACACCTTC

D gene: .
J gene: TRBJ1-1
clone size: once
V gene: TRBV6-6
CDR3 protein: CASSYSVNTEAFF
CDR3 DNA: TGTGCCAGCAGTTACTCGGTCAACACTGAAGCTTTCTTT

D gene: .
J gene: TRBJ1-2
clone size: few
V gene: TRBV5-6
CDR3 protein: CASSPDSYGYTF
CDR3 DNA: TGTGCCAGCAGCCCGGACTCCTATGGCTACACCTTC

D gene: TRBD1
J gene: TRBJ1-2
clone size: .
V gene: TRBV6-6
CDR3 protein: CAIELTDRGRRVGYTF
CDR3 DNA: TGTGCCATCGAGTTGACGGACAGGGGGCGGCGGGTTGGCTACACCTTC

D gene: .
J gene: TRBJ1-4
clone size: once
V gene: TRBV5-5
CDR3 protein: CASSLYTAASEKLFF
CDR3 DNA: TGTGCCAGCAGCCTCTACACGGCGGCCAGTGAAAAACTGTTTTTT

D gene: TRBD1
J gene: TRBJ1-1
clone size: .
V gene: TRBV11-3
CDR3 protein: CASSLGRVDRANTEAFF
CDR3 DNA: TGTGCCAGCAGCTTAGGCAGGGTGGACAGGGCGAACACTGAAGCTTTCTTT

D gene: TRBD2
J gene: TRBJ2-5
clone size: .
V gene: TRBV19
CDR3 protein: CASSDQLAEVTETQYF
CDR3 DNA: TGTGCCAGTAGCGATCAACTAGCGGAAGTAACAGAGACCCAGTACTTC

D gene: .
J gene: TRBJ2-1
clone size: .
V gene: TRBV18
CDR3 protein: CASSPGRNEQFF
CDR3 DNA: TGTGCCAGCTCACCAGGACGGAATGAGCAGTTCTTC

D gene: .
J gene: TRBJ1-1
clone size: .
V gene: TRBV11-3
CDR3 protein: CASSLAPKNTEAFF
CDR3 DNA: TGTGCCAGCAGCTTAGCCCCTAAGAACACTGAAGCTTTCTTT

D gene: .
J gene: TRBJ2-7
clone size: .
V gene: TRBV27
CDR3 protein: CASSFGGSSYEQYF
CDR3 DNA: TGTGCCAGCAGTTTCGGGGGAAGCTCCTACGAGCAGTACTTC